Listed below are T cell receptor beta chains from one sample, sequenced in a study of CD8 T cells in Susac syndrome. One entry per CDR3 protein results from TCRdb running MiXCR on the immunoSEQ multiplex PCR reads. The table has about 280,000 distinct CDR3 sequences, roughly 85% seen once. Material: CD8+ T cells from PBMCs. The receptors come from a human donor with multiple sclerosis. The CDR3 runs from the conserved cysteine through the conserved F or W. The D gene is left open where the match is weak. Clone size is stated in some rows and not others, as once, few, many or a class when expanded.

CDR3aa | CDR3nt | v_gene | d_gene | abundance | j_gene
CASSLTGRGEQFF | TGTGCCAGCAGCTTAACAGGGAGGGGTGAGCAGTTCTTC | TRBV7-3 | TRBD2 | NA | TRBJ2-1
CSARDRSINQPQHF | TGCAGTGCTAGAGATCGAAGCATCAATCAGCCCCAGCATTTT | TRBV20-1 | NA | NA | TRBJ1-5
CSVDLLAGMRQETQYF | TGCAGCGTTGACCTTCTAGCGGGCATGAGACAAGAGACCCAGTACTTC | TRBV29-1 | TRBD2 | NA | TRBJ2-5
CASTGGRANEQFF | TGTGCCAGCACGGGCGGGAGGGCAAATGAGCAGTTCTTC | TRBV27 | TRBD2 | NA | TRBJ2-1
CAISGQGRAKNIQYF | TGTGCCATCTCCGGACAGGGACGAGCCAAAAACATTCAGTACTTC | TRBV10-3 | TRBD1 | NA | TRBJ2-4
CSANRLGSSYEQYF | TGCAGTGCTAACCGACTAGGGAGCTCCTACGAGCAGTACTTC | TRBV20-1 | NA | NA | TRBJ2-7
CASSLAQGSLPKPMYF | TGTGCCAGCAGCTTAGCCCAAGGCAGTTTACCCAAACCAATGTACTTC | TRBV7-6 | NA | once | TRBJ2-7
CASSQLAGGPEINTDTQYF | TGTGCCAGCAGCCAACTAGCGGGAGGGCCAGAAATAAACACAGATACGCAGTATTTT | TRBV3-1 | TRBD2 | NA | TRBJ2-3
CASSLVPLNEQYF | TGTGCCAGCAGTTTAGTCCCCCTCAACGAGCAGTACTTC | TRBV12-3/TRBV12-4 | NA | NA | TRBJ2-7
CASSAVRQGRYGYTF | TGCGCCAGCAGCGCTGTTCGACAGGGCCGCTATGGCTACACCTTC | TRBV5-1 | TRBD1 | NA | TRBJ1-2
CASSRMDSGSASSYEQYF | TGTGCCAGCAGCCGGATGGATAGCGGGAGTGCGAGCTCCTACGAGCAGTACTTC | TRBV5-4 | TRBD2 | few | TRBJ2-7
CSVGDISYEQYF | TGCAGCGTTGGAGATATTTCCTACGAGCAGTACTTC | TRBV29-1 | NA | NA | TRBJ2-7
CASSLGTGAKNEQFF | TGTGCCAGCAGTTTGGGGACGGGGGCTAAGAATGAGCAGTTCTTC | TRBV12-3/TRBV12-4 | NA | NA | TRBJ2-1
CASTPGRGWHEQYF | TGTGCCAGCACCCCCGGGCGGGGGTGGCACGAGCAGTACTTC | TRBV27 | TRBD2 | NA | TRBJ2-7
CASSHGTGTNYGYTF | TGTGCCAGCAGCCACGGGACAGGAACTAACTATGGCTACACCTTC | TRBV2 | TRBD1 | NA | TRBJ1-2
CSARDQDGRAGEQFF | TGCAGTGCTAGAGATCAGGACGGGAGGGCCGGTGAGCAGTTCTTC | TRBV20-1 | TRBD2 | NA | TRBJ2-1
CASSLPTSGRSNEQFF | TGTGCCAGCAGCTTGCCGACTAGCGGGAGATCGAATGAGCAGTTCTTC | TRBV7-9 | TRBD2 | once | TRBJ2-1
CAIRTSGRGEQYF | TGTGCCATCCGGACTAGCGGGAGGGGTGAGCAGTACTTC | TRBV10-3 | TRBD2 | NA | TRBJ2-7
CASNTAGGPDTQYF | TGTGCCAGTAATACAGCGGGAGGGCCGGATACGCAGTATTTT | TRBV19 | TRBD2 | NA | TRBJ2-3
CASFGLAGHSYEQYF | TGTGCCAGCTTCGGGCTAGCGGGACACTCCTACGAGCAGTACTTC | TRBV5-7 | TRBD2 | NA | TRBJ2-7
CASSSPDRGGIYGYTF | TGCGCCAGCAGCTCTCCCGACAGGGGCGGAATCTATGGCTACACCTTC | TRBV5-1 | TRBD1 | NA | TRBJ1-2
CASSLLDRVAYEQYF | TGTGCCAGCAGTTTATTAGACAGGGTCGCCTACGAGCAGTACTTC | TRBV12-3/TRBV12-4 | TRBD1 | NA | TRBJ2-7
CASRHRGTGGTGELFF | TGTGCCAGCAGACACCGGGGTACAGGGGGCACCGGGGAGCTGTTTTTT | TRBV2 | TRBD1 | NA | TRBJ2-2
CASRSKRGEQFF | TGTGCCAGCAGGAGCAAGCGGGGAGAGCAGTTCTTC | TRBV11-3 | TRBD2 | NA | TRBJ2-1
CASSPNIQYF | TGTGCCAGCAGCCCAAACATTCAGTACTTC | TRBV7-9 | NA | NA | TRBJ2-4
CASSIGTGNTIYF | TGTGCCAGTAGTATTGGGACTGGAAACACCATATATTTT | TRBV19 | NA | NA | TRBJ1-3
CSVGRASRPYEQYF | TGCAGCGTTGGGAGAGCCTCCAGACCCTACGAGCAGTACTTC | TRBV29-1 | NA | NA | TRBJ2-7
CASSFLDTQYF | TGTGCCAGCAGTTTCCTTGATACGCAGTATTTT | TRBV12-3/TRBV12-4 | NA | few | TRBJ2-3
CASSPTVIPDTQYF | TGTGCCAGCAGCCCGACAGTAATCCCAGATACGCAGTATTTT | TRBV27 | NA | NA | TRBJ2-3
CASSATEVHEQYF | TGTGCCAGCAGCGCAACAGAGGTTCACGAGCAGTACTTC | TRBV7-6 | NA | NA | TRBJ2-7